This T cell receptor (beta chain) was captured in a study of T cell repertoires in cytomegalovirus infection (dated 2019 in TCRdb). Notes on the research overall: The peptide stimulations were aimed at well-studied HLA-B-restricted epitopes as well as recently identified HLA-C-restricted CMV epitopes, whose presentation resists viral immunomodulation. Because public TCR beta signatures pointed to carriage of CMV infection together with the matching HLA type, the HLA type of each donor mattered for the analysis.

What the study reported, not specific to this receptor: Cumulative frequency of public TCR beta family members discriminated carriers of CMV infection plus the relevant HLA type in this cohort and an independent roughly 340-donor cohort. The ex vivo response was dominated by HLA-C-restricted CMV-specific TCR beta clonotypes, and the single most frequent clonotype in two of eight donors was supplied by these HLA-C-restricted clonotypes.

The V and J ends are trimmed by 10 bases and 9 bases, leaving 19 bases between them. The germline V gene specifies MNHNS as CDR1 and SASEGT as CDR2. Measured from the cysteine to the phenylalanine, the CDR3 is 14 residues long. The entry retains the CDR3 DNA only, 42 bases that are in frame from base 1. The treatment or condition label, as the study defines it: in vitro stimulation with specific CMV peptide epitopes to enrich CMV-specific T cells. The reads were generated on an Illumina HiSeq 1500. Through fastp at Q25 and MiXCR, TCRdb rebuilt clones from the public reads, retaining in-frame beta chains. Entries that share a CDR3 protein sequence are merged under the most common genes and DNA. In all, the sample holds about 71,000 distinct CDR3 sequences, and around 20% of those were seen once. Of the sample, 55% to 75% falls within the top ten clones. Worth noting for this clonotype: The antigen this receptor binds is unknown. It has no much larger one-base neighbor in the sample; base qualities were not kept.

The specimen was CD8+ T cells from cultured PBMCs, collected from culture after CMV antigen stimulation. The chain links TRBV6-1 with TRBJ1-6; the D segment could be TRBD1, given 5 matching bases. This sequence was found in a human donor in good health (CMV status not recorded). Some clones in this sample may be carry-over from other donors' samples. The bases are TGTGCCACTCGACCCGGGGGTTTGTTTTCACCCCTCCACTTT. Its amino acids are CATRPGGLFSPLHF.